The 17 T cell receptor beta chains below all came from one sample that was sequenced in a study of post-analysis software for immune sequencing data. Whole-study findings and limits: Controls had lower frequencies than patients of a few TRBV segments, which included TRBV5-6, TRBV5-1 and TRBV20-1.

Carried by the TCR beta cDNA libraries were unique molecular identifiers. TCRdb fed the PCR reads into MiXCR, producing one record per CDR3 protein. This table has hundreds of thousands of distinct CDR3 sequences, roughly 36% appearing once. No antigen is known for these receptors. Sequences were obtained from blood. The receptor source for this set is a girl aged 10 to 17 with multiple sclerosis.

The chain recombines TRBV7-2 with TRBJ2-5; D is undetermined. V lost 5 bases and J 2 bases, leaving 15 bases between the germline ends. The CDR3 spans 15 residues. Germline-derived CDR1 and CDR2 are SGHTA and FQGNSA. The CDR3 bases are TGTGCCAGCAGCCCCCGGCTCGGAAATCAAGAGACCCAGTACTTC. Residues: CASSPRLGNQETQYF.

This clonotype has only a few counts. This chain uses TRBV12-3 or TRBV12-4 with TRBJ2-1; 7 bases align to TRBD1. V shed 6 bases, J shed 5 bases, and the junction held 4 bases outside the gene matches. The CDR3 runs 13 residues. The CDR3 region is CASRPGTDNEQFF. The DNA for the CDR3 is TGTGCCAGCAGACCGGGGACAGACAATGAGCAGTTCTTC.

V gene TRBV6-2 or TRBV6-3 combines with J gene TRBJ2-1, with a tentative D call TRBD2 (5 bases). This CDR3 comprises 11 residues. Per germline, CDR1 MNHEY and CDR2 SVGEGT. Between the trimmed V and J ends, which lost 11 bases and 13 bases, there was a span of 18 bases. The CDR3 nucleotides are TGTGCCGCCTCCGACCGGGGTATCCAGTTCTTC. It is translated as CAASDRGIQFF.

This clonotype showed up just a few times. The chain uses TRBV12-3 or TRBV12-4 and TRBJ1-2; D not certain. Trimming pared 4 bases from V and 2 bases from J, leaving 11 bases between. The CDR3 spans 14 residues. The CDR3 DNA is TGTGCCAGCAGTTCGCCGGGCACCAACTATGGCTACACCTTC. Translating gives CASSSPGTNYGYTF.

This clonotype was seen only a few times. V is TRBV2 and J is TRBJ2-7, with TRBD1 matching 12 bases. Unmatched junction bases numbered 9, after V lost 9 bases and J lost 6 bases. The CDR3 has 14 residues. Per germline, CDR1 SNHLY and CDR2 FYNNEI. CDR3 protein: CASNPGQGAAEQYF. The CDR3 DNA sequence: TGTGCCAGTAATCCGGGACAGGGGGCCGCCGAGCAGTACTTC.

The chain recombines TRBV12-3 or TRBV12-4 with TRBJ2-1; possible D gene TRBD1, 9 bases. This CDR3 is built from 21 residues. The V and J ends lost 2 bases and 0 bases respectively, with 26 bases between them. CDR3 coding DNA: TGTGCCAGCAGTTTAAGTGCTGGGACAGGGAGTCGGGGGGGCTCCTACAATGAGCAGTTCTTC. Translated, it gives CASSLSAGTGSRGGSYNEQFF.

The CDR3: CASSEQINTEAFF. In DNA form, the CDR3 reads TGCGCCAGCAGCGAGCAAATTAACACTGAAGCTTTCTTT. The chain carries TRBV5-1 and TRBJ1-1; D remains unclear. The CDR3 has 13 residues. V shed 4 bases and J shed 2 bases, with 9 bases lying between them. The V gene's germline CDR1 is SGHRS and CDR2 YFSETQ.

This clonotype was seen more than once but under ten times. The chain carries TRBV12-3 or TRBV12-4 and TRBJ1-1; D is undetermined. This CDR3 has 15 amino acids. Trimming took 2 bases from V and 0 from J, leaving 10 bases between them. In DNA form, the CDR3 reads TGTGCCAGCAGTTTAAGTAGCGACGTGAACACTGAAGCTTTCTTT. It is translated as CASSLSSDVNTEAFF.

This clonotype turned up a few times. The chain uses TRBV9 and TRBJ2-7, with 9 bases that match TRBD1. Germline CDR1 and CDR2: SGDLS and YYNGEE. This CDR3 has 14 residues. The ends lost 7 bases at V and 3 bases at J; junction bases unmatched: 8. The CDR3 reads CASGLGTGSYEQYF. The CDR3 DNA follows: TGTGCCAGCGGCTTAGGGACAGGGAGCTACGAGCAGTACTTC.

CDR3 region: CASGSGQGGHTEAFF. For the CDR3, the DNA is TGTGCTAGTGGCTCAGGACAGGGCGGACACACTGAAGCTTTCTTT. V gene TRBV12-5 combines with J gene TRBJ1-1; 8 nucleotides line up with TRBD1. The CDR3 is 15 residues long. V lost 6 bases to trimming and J lost 3 bases; unmatched junction nucleotides: 9. Germline V lookup: CDR1 LGHNT, CDR2 FRNRAP.

V is TRBV27 and J is TRBJ2-3, with TRBD2 identical over 13 bases. The CDR3 length is 16 residues. V dropped 5 bases and J dropped 6; count of bases not matched to a gene: 8. Germline V gene data show CDR1 as MNHEY and CDR2 as SMNVEV (reference sequence). CDR3 region: CASSAGTSGVWDTQYF. Written as DNA, the CDR3 is TGTGCCAGCAGTGCCGGGACTAGCGGGGTTTGGGATACGCAGTATTTT.

In this sample, this clonotype turned up once. The V call is TRBV12-3 or TRBV12-4, the J call TRBJ2-5; 9 bases match TRBD1. The length of the CDR3 is 15 residues. Unmatched junction bases numbered 8, after V lost 4 bases and J lost 5 bases. In DNA form, the CDR3 reads TGTGCCAGCAGTTCCACCGGGACAGGGAAGGAGACCCAGTACTTC. It translates to CASSSTGTGKETQYF.

This clonotype was observed at least ten times. The rearrangement joins TRBV5-5 to TRBJ2-1; D is ambiguous. V lost 1 base and J lost 6, with 8 bases in between. The CDR3 extends over 13 amino acids. Per germline, CDR1 SGHKS and CDR2 YYEKEE (reference sequence). For the CDR3, the DNA is TGTGCCAGCAGCTTGAGGCCCCCCAATGAGCAGTTCTTC. Protein product: CASSLRPPNEQFF.

V is TRBV12-3 or TRBV12-4 and J is TRBJ2-7, with D uncertain. The CDR3 is 13 amino acids. Deletions cut 2 bases from V and 6 bases from J, with 11 bases between. The CDR3 is CASSLLEGSEQYF. For the CDR3, the DNA is TGTGCCAGCAGTTTATTAGAAGGTTCCGAGCAGTACTTC.

The J gene is TRBJ2-3, the V gene TRBV20-1; 8 nucleotides line up with TRBD2. Looked up from germline, CDR1 is DFQATT and CDR2 is SNEGSKA (reference sequence). CDR3 length equals 18 residues. With 1 base clipped from V and 2 bases from J, the junction kept 14 bases outside the gene matches. CDR3 loop: CSARGPPGSGGTTDTQYF. CDR3 coding DNA: TGCAGTGCTAGAGGGCCCCCAGGGAGCGGGGGTACCACAGATACGCAGTATTTT.

In DNA, the CDR3 is TGTGCCAGTAATGATCCGGGACTCGGCACAGATACGCAGTATTTT. Protein sequence: CASNDPGLGTDTQYF. The chain couples TRBV19 to TRBJ2-3; a possible D gene is TRBD2 (6 bases). CDR3 length: 15 residues. From germline, CDR1 is LNHDA and CDR2 SQIVND (reference sequence). Trimming stripped 7 bases from V and 1 base from J, with 15 bases between.

The J gene is TRBJ2-7, the V gene TRBV20-1, with 13 bases matching TRBD2. Trimming removed 6 bases from V and 5 bases from J; junction bases left unmatched: 4. Germline CDR1 DFQATT, CDR2 SNEGSKA (reference sequence). The CDR3 spans 13 residues. CDR3: CSARTSGSHEQYF. CDR3 bases: TGCAGTGCGCGGACTAGCGGGAGTCACGAGCAGTACTTC.